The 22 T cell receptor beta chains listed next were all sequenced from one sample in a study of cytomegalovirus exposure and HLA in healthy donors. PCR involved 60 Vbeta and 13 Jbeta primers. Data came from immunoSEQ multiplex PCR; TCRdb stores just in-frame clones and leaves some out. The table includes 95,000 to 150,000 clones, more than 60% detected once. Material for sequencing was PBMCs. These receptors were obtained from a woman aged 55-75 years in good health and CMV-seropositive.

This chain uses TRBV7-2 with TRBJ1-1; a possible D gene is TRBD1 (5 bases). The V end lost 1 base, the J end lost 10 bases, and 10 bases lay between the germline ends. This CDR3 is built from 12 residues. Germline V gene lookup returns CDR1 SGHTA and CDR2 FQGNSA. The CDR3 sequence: CASSLVGRGAFF. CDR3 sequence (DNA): TGTGCCAGCAGCTTAGTTGGGAGGGGAGCTTTCTTT.

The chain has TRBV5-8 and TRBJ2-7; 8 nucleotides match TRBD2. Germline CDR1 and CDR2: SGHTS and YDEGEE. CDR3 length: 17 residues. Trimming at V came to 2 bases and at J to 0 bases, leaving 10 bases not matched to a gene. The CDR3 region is CASSFRSSGWSSYEQYF. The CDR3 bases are TGTGCCAGCAGCTTCAGGTCTAGCGGGTGGAGCTCCTACGAGCAGTACTTC.

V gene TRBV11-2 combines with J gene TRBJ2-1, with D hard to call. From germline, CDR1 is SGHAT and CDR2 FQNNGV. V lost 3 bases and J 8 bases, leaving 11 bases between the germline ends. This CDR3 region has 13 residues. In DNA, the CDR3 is TGTGCCAGCAGCTTGCCCCCTAGTGATGAGCAGTTCTTC. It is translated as CASSLPPSDEQFF.

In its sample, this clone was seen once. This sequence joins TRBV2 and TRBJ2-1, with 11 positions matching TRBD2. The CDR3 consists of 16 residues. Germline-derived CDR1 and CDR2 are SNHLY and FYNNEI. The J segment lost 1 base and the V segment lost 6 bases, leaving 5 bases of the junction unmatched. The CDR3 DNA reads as TGTGCCAGCAGGACGCTAGCGGGAGGTTCCTACAATGAGCAGTTCTTC. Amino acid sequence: CASRTLAGGSYNEQFF.

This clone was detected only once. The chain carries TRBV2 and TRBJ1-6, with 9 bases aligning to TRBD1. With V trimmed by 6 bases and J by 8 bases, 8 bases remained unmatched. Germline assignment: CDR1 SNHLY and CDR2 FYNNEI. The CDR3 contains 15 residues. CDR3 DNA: TGTGCCAGCAGGAAAGACACAGGGGGCGATTCACCCCTCCACTTT. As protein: CASRKDTGGDSPLHF.

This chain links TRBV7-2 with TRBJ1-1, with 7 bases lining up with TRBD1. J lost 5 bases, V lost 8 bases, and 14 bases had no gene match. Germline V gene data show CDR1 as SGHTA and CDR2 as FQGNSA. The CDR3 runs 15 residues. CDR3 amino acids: CASGPKGGARTEAFF. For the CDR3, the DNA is TGTGCCAGCGGACCTAAAGGGGGCGCAAGGACTGAAGCTTTCTTT.

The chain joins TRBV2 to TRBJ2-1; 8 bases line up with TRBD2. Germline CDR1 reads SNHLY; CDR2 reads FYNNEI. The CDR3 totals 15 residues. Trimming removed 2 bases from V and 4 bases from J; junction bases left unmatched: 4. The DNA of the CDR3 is TGTGCCAGCAGTGAACGGGCTAGCGGGTACAATGAGCAGTTCTTC. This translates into CASSERASGYNEQFF. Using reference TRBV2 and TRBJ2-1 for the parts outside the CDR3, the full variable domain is EPEVTQTPSHQVTQMGQEVILRCVPISNHLYFYWYRQILGQKVEFLVSFYNNEISEKSEIFDDQFSVERPDGSNFTLKIRSTKLEDSAMYFCASSERASGYNEQFFGPGTRLTVL.

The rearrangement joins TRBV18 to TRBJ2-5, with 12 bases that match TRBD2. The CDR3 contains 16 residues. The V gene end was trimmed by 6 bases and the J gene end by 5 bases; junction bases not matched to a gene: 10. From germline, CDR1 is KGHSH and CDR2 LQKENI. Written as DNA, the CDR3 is TGTGCCAGCTCTCCTCGACTAGCGGGAGCGGGTGAGACCCAGTACTTC. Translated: CASSPRLAGAGETQYF.

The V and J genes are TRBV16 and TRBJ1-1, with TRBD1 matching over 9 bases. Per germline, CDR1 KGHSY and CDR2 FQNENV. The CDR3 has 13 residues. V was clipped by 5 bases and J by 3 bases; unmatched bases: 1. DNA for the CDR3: TGTGCCAGCAGCTGGACAGGGGACACTGAAGCTTTCTTT. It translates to CASSWTGDTEAFF.

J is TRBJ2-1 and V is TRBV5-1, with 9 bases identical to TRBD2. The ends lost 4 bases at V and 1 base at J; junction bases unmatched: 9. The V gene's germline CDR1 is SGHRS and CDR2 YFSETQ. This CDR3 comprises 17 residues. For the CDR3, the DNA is TGCGCCAGCAGCCCGAGTGCGGGAGGGTCTTCCTACAATGAGCAGTTCTTC. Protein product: CASSPSAGGSSYNEQFF.

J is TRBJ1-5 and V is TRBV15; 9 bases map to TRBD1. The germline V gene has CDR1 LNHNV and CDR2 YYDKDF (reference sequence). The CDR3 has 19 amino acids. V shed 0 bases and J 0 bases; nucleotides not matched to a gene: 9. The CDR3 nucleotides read TGTGCCACCAGCAGAGACGACAGGGGGAGAGGGGGTAGCAATCAGCCCCAGCATTTT. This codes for CATSRDDRGRGGSNQPQHF. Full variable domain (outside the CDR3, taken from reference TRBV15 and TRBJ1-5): DAMVIQNPRYQVTQFGKPVTLSCSQTLNHNVMYWYQQKSSQAPKLLFHYYDKDFNNEADTPDNFQSRRPNTSFCFLDIRSPGLGDTAMYLCATSRDDRGRGGSNQPQHFGDGTRLSIL.

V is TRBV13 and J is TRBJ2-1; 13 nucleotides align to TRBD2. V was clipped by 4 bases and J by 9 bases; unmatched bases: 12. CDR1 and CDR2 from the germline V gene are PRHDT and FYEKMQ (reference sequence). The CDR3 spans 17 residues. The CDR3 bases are TGTGCCAGCAGCTCACCTCGGACTAGCGGGAGCTGGGGTGAGCAGTTCTTC. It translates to CASSSPRTSGSWGEQFF. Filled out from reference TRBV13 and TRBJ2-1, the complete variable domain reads AAGVIQSPRHLIKEKRETATLKCYPIPRHDTVYWYQQGPGQDPQFLISFYEKMQSDKGSIPDRFSAQQFSDYHSELNMSSLELGDSALYFCASSSPRTSGSWGEQFFGPGTRLTVL.

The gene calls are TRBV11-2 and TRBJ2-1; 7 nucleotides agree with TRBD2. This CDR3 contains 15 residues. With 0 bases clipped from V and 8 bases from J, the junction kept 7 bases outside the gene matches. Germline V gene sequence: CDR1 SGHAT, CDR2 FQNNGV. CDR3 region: CASSLEGGRWDEQFF. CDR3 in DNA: TGTGCCAGCAGCTTAGAGGGAGGGAGGTGGGATGAGCAGTTCTTC.

The DNA for the CDR3 is TGTGCCAGCAGCCAATACGGAGAGACCCAGTACTTC. Amino acid sequence: CASSQYGETQYF. This sequence joins TRBV7-2 and TRBJ2-5; D gene unclear. V lost 5 bases to trimming and J lost 4 bases, with 8 bases between them. Germline V gene lookup returns CDR1 SGHTA and CDR2 FQGNSA. There are 12 residues in the CDR3.

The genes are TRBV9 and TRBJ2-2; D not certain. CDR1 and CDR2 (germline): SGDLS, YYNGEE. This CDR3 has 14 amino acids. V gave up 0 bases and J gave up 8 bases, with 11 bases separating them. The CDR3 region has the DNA TGTGCCAGCAGCGTAGGAGGTTTTGGAGGGGAGCTGTTTTTT. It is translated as CASSVGGFGGELFF.

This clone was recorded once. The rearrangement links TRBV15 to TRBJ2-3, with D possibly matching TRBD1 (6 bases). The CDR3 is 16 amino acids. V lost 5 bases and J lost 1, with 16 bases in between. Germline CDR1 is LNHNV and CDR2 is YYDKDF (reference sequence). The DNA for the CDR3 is TGTGCCACCAGCCATATCTACAGGGCTGGCACAGATACGCAGTATTTT. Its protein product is CATSHIYRAGTDTQYF. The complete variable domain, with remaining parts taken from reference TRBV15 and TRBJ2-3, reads DAMVIQNPRYQVTQFGKPVTLSCSQTLNHNVMYWYQQKSSQAPKLLFHYYDKDFNNEADTPDNFQSRRPNTSFCFLDIRSPGLGDTAMYLCATSHIYRAGTDTQYFGPGTRLTVL.

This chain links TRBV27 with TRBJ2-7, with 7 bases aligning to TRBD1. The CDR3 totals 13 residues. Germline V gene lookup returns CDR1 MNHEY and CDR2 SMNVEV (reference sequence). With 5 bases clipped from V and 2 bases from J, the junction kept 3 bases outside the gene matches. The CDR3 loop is CASSKGATYEQYF. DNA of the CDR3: TGTGCCAGCAGTAAGGGGGCTACCTACGAGCAGTACTTC.

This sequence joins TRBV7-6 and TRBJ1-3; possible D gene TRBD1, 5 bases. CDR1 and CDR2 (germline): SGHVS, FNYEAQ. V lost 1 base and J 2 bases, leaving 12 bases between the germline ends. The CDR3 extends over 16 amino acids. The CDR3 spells CASSLGGRGAGNTIYF. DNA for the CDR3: TGTGCCAGCAGCTTAGGGGGGAGGGGTGCTGGAAACACCATATATTTT.

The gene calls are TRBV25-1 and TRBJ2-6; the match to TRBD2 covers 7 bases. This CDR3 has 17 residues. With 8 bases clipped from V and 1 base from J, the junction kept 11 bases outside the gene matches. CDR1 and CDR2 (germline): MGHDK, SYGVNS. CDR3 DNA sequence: TGTGCCAGCGCTCCGGGGGGAAGTGTGTCTGGGGCCAACGTCCTGACTTTC. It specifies CASAPGGSVSGANVLTF.

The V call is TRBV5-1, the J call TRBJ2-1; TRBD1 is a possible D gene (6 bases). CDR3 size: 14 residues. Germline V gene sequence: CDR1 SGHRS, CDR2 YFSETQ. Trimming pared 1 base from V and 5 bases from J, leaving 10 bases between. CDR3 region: CASSLRQVNNEQFF. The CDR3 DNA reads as TGCGCCAGCAGCTTGAGACAGGTTAACAATGAGCAGTTCTTC.

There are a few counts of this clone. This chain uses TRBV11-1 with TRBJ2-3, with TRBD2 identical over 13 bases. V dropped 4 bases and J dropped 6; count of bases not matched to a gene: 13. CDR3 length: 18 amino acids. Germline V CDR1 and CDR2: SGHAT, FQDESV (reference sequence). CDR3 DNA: TGTGCCAGCAGCTCAGGACTAGCGGGGGATTCACAGGCCGATACGCAGTATTTT. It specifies CASSSGLAGDSQADTQYF.

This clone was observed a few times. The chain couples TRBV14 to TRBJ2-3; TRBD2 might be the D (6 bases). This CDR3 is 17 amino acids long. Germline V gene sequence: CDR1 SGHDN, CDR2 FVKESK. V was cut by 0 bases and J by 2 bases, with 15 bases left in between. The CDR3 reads CASSQDRDLGITDTQYF. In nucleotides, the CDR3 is TGTGCCAGCAGCCAAGATCGGGACTTAGGGATCACAGATACGCAGTATTTT.